What follows are 3 T cell receptor beta chains derived from one specimen sequenced in a study of cytomegalovirus exposure and HLA in healthy donors. The assay was immunoSEQ multiplex PCR, and TCRdb's table has in-frame clones only and misses some. Of some 200,000 clones listed, approximately 89% are singletons. The sequencing input was PBMCs. These receptors came from a man in his thirties or forties in good health and CMV-seropositive.

V and J are TRBV5-1 and TRBJ2-2, with 11 nucleotides matching TRBD2. Germline lookup yields CDR1 SGHRS and CDR2 YFSETQ. The CDR3 runs 15 residues. V dropped 6 bases and J dropped 5; count of bases not matched to a gene: 6. CDR3 amino acids: CASTLGLAGTGELFF. CDR3 DNA: TGCGCCAGCACCCTAGGACTAGCGGGTACCGGGGAGCTGTTTTTT.

The genes are TRBV9 and TRBJ2-7; TRBD2 is a possible D gene (6 bases). From germline, CDR1 is SGDLS and CDR2 YYNGEE. Between the trimmed V and J ends, which lost 4 bases and 5 bases, there was a span of 16 bases. The length of the CDR3 is 14 residues. CDR3 sequence: CASSPPIGGNEQYF. In nucleotides, the CDR3 is TGTGCCAGCAGCCCCCCAATTGGGGGGAACGAGCAGTACTTC.

This chain joins TRBV28 and TRBJ2-7, with D tentatively TRBD1 or TRBD2 (6 bases each). This CDR3 comprises 15 residues. Germline assignment: CDR1 MDHEN and CDR2 SYDVKM. Trimming cost V 2 bases and J 0 bases, with 11 bases left between them. The CDR3 is CASSLGRTVSYEQYF. Written as DNA, the CDR3 is TGTGCCAGCAGTTTAGGGAGGACAGTCTCCTACGAGCAGTACTTC.